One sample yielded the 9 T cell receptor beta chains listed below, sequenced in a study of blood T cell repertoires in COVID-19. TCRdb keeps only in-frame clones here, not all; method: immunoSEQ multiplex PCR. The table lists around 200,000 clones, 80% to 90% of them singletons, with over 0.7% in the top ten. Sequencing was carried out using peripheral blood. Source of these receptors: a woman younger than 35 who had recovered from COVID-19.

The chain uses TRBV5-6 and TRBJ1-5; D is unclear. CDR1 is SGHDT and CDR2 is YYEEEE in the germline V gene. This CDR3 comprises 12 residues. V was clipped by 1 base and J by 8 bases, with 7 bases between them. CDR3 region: CASSLYGEPQHF. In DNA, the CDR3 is TGTGCCAGCAGCTTGTACGGGGAGCCCCAGCATTTT.

DNA for the CDR3: TGTGCCAGCAGTTACTCTAGGAGGGAGCAGTACTTC. It specifies CASSYSRREQYF. This sequence joins TRBV6-5 and TRBJ2-7; perhaps TRBD2 as D (5 bases). This CDR3 is built from 12 residues. The V end was cut by 0 bases, the J end by 7 bases, with 7 bases between. Germline CDR1 is MNHEY and CDR2 is SVGAGI.

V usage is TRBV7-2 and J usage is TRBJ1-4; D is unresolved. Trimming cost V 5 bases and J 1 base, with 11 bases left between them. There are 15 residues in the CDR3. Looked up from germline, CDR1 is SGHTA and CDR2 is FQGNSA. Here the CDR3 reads CASSLQTGTNEKLFF. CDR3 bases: TGTGCCAGCAGCCTTCAGACGGGAACTAATGAAAAACTGTTTTTT.

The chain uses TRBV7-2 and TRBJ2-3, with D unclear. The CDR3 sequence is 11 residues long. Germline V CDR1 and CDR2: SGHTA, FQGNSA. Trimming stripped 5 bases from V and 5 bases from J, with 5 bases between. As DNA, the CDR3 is TGTGCCAGCAGCATAATAGATACGCAGTATTTT. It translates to CASSIIDTQYF.

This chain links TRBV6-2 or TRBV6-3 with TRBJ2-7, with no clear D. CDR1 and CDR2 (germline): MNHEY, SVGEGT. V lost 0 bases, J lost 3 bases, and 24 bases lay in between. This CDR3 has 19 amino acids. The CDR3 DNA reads TGTGCCAGCAGTTACTCGAGTAAATGGGCGACCATCTTTTACTACGAGCAGTACTTC. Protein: CASSYSSKWATIFYYEQYF.

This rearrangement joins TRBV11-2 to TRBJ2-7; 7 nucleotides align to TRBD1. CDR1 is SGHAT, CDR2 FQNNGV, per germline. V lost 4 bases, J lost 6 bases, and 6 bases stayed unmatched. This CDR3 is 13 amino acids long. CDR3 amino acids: CASSSGGGVEQYV. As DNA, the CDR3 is TGTGCCAGCAGCTCAGGGGGTGGGGTCGAGCAGTACGTC.

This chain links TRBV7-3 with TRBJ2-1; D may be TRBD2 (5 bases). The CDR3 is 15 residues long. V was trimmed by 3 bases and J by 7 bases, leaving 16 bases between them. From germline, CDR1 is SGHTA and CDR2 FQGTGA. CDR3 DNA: TGTGCCAGCAGCTTTTCTAGCACTACGGGGAATGAGCAGTTCTTC. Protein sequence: CASSFSSTTGNEQFF. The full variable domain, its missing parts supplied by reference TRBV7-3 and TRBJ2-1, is GAGVSQTPSNKVTEKGKYVELRCDPISGHTALYWYRQSLGQGPEFLIYFQGTGAADDSGLPNDRFFAVRPEGSVSTLKIQRTERGDSAVYLCASSFSSTTGNEQFFGPGTRLTVL.

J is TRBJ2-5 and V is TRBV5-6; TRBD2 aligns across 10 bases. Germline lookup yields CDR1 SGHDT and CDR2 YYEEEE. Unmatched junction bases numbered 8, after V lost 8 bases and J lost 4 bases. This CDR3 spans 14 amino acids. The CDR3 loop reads CASWGLAGAETQYF. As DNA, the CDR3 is TGTGCCAGTTGGGGGCTAGCGGGAGCAGAGACCCAGTACTTC.

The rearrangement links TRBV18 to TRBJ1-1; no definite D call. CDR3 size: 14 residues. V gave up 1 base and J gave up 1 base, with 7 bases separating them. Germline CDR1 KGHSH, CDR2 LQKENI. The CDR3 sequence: CASSPREGNTEAFF. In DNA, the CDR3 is TGTGCCAGCTCACCACGGGAGGGGAACACTGAAGCTTTCTTT.